One and the same sample provided the 12 T cell receptor beta chains below, sequenced in a study of blood T cell repertoires in COVID-19. Measured with immunoSEQ multiplex PCR; TCRdb has only the in-frame clones, and not every one. The repertoire has more than 95,000 clones, over 65% of them found once; the top ten carry under 30%. Input material: peripheral blood. Every receptor here comes from a man aged 55 to 70 with acute or convalescent COVID-19.

This clone has just one count. The chain couples TRBV5-1 to TRBJ2-2; TRBD1 agrees at 10 bases. V dropped 3 bases and J dropped 7; count of bases not matched to a gene: 6. Germline V gene lookup returns CDR1 SGHRS and CDR2 YFSETQ. The CDR3 is 15 residues long. The CDR3 spells CASSWGQGFIGELFF. CDR3 bases: TGCGCCAGCAGCTGGGGACAGGGGTTCATCGGGGAGCTGTTTTTT.

DNA for the CDR3: TGTGCCAGCATGGCCTGGTACTATGGCTACACCTTC. Protein sequence: CASMAWYYGYTF. The rearrangement links TRBV3-1 (or the pseudogene TRBV3-2) to TRBJ1-2; D is uncertain. There are 12 residues in the CDR3. V lost 7 bases and J 3 bases, leaving 9 bases between the germline ends. CDR1 is LGHDT and CDR2 is YNNKEL in the germline V gene (reference sequence).

CDR3 sequence reads: CASSLGTGGYQPQHF. CDR3 sequence (DNA): TGTGCCAGCAGTCTTGGGACAGGGGGGTATCAGCCCCAGCATTTT. The V and J genes are TRBV28 and TRBJ1-5; the match to TRBD1 covers 11 bases. Germline CDR1 is MDHEN and CDR2 is SYDVKM. The CDR3 runs 15 residues. The ends lost 5 bases at V and 5 bases at J; junction bases unmatched: 5. The whole variable domain, filled in from reference TRBV28 and TRBJ1-5, reads DVKVTQSSRYLVKRTGEKVFLECVQDMDHENMFWYRQDPGLGLRLIYFSYDVKMKEKGDIPEGYSVSREKKERFSLILESASTNQTSMYLCASSLGTGGYQPQHFGDGTRLSIL.

V usage is TRBV28 and J usage is TRBJ2-7, with a weak D call TRBD2 (5 bases). Germline V CDR1 and CDR2: MDHEN, SYDVKM. Trimming removed 6 bases at V and 3 bases at J, with 6 bases between. The CDR3 loop spans 11 amino acids. The CDR3 reads CASSRDYEQYF. CDR3 DNA: TGTGCCAGCAGCCGGGACTACGAGCAGTACTTC.

CDR3 coding DNA: TGTGCCAGCAGCTTGGATCCAGGCAGCAATCAGCCCCAGCATTTT. Residues: CASSLDPGSNQPQHF. The genes are TRBV5-5 and TRBJ1-5; D gene ambiguous. Trimming pared 0 bases from V and 1 base from J, leaving 8 bases between. Germline V gene lookup returns CDR1 SGHKS and CDR2 YYEKEE (reference sequence). This CDR3 is built from 15 residues.

V gene TRBV7-9 combines with J gene TRBJ2-5; D not certain. The ends were cut back, 3 bases at V and 5 bases at J, with 13 bases in the middle. Germline V gene sequence: CDR1 SEHNR, CDR2 FQNEAQ (reference sequence). This CDR3 region has 14 residues. The CDR3 DNA sequence: TGTGCCAGCAGCTTGACGCAGACACTCGAGACCCAGTACTTC. This encodes CASSLTQTLETQYF.

This chain uses TRBV3-1 (or the pseudogene TRBV3-2) with TRBJ2-5; D gene unclear. The V end lost 4 bases, the J end lost 4 bases, and 10 bases lay between the germline ends. The CDR3 totals 13 residues. From germline, CDR1 is LGHDT and CDR2 YNNKEL (reference sequence). The CDR3 is CASSPKSLETQYF. The CDR3 DNA is TGTGCCAGCAGCCCTAAGAGCCTAGAGACCCAGTACTTC.

The chain uses TRBV10-3 and TRBJ1-5, with 10 bases lining up with TRBD1. J lost 6 bases, V lost 2 bases, and 10 bases had no gene match. CDR1 is ENHRY, CDR2 SYGVKD, per germline. CDR3 length: 17 amino acids. In DNA form, the CDR3 reads TGTGCCATCAGTGAGAAGAGTTTTGGGACAGGGGTTCAGCCCCAGCATTTT. Amino acids: CAISEKSFGTGVQPQHF.

The rearrangement joins TRBV27 to TRBJ2-5; 7 bases align to TRBD1. V lost 4 bases to trimming and J lost 2 bases; unmatched junction nucleotides: 4. Germline V gives CDR1 MNHEY, CDR2 SMNVEV (reference sequence). The CDR3 length is 14 residues. The CDR3 nucleotides read TGTGCCAGCAGTTCACAGGGGTTGCAAGAGACCCAGTACTTC. Translation gives CASSSQGLQETQYF.

With respect to this clone: The DNA is omitted, as the CDR3 cannot be located on it reliably, and the CDR3 follows TCRdb's listing. This rearrangement joins TRBV28 to TRBJ1-1. The CDR3 has 13 residues if both end residues are counted. In germline, CDR1 is MDHEN, CDR2 SYDVKM. CDR3 sequence reads: CASSSSSITEAFF.

V gene TRBV11-3 combines with J gene TRBJ2-3; a weak D match, TRBD2 (6 bases). The CDR3 has 15 amino acids. Deletions cut 0 bases from V and 2 bases from J, with 9 bases between. CDR1 and CDR2 from the germline V gene are SGHNT and YENEEA. CDR3 bases: TGTGCCAGCAGCTTAGAGGGACTCTACACAGATACGCAGTATTTT. Protein product: CASSLEGLYTDTQYF.

The rearrangement joins TRBV5-4 to TRBJ2-7; weak D call: TRBD2 (6 bases). This CDR3 contains 15 residues. The V end was cut by 0 bases, the J end by 2 bases, with 12 bases between. Germline assignment: CDR1 SGHNT and CDR2 YYREEE (reference sequence). CDR3: CASSLGGDDPYEQYF. CDR3 DNA: TGTGCCAGCAGCTTGGGGGGGGACGACCCCTACGAGCAGTACTTC.